A selection of T cell receptor beta chains follows, all from one sample in a study of blood T cells in healthy people across ages. TCRdb itself ran the 5' RACE reads through MiXCR, one entry per CDR3 protein. The sample includes 600,000 or so distinct CDR3 sequences, about 30% of them seen just once. Material for sequencing was blood. All receptors come from a woman over 75 in good health. The CDR3 runs from the conserved cysteine through the conserved F or W. The D gene is left open where the match is weak. Size tells how often a clone was seen (once, few, many) or the class of an expanded clone, and some rows leave it out.

len	j_gene	d_gene	abundance	v_gene	CDR3aa	CDR3nt
13	TRBJ1-4	-	many	TRBV10-3	CAISGREGEKLFF	TGTGCCATCAGTGGAAGGGAAGGGGAAAAACTGTTTTTT
14	TRBJ1-2	TRBD1	once	TRBV7-2	CASSATGTDYGYTF	TGTGCCAGCAGCGCGACCGGGACAGACTATGGCTACACCTTC
13	TRBJ1-2	-	-	TRBV6-5	CASSCAGQTFYTF	TGTGCCAGCAGTTGCGCCGGTCAGACTTTCTACACCTTC
12	TRBJ2-1	TRBD1	many	TRBV20-1	CSASAGGAEQFF	TGCAGTGCTAGCGCAGGGGGCGCCGAGCAGTTCTTC
15	TRBJ2-3	TRBD2	-	TRBV12-3/TRBV12-4	CASSLAGGGVDTQYF	TGTGCCAGCAGTTTAGCGGGGGGGGGAGTAGATACGCAGTATTTT
14	TRBJ1-2	TRBD1	few	TRBV3-1	CASTPGTGPYGYTF	TGTGCCAGCACCCCGGGGACAGGGCCCTATGGCTACACCTTC
13	TRBJ2-5	TRBD1	-	TRBV20-1	CSAGPPGQVTQYF	TGCAGTGCTGGACCTCCGGGACAGGTGACCCAGTACTTC
14	TRBJ1-1	-	-	TRBV29-1	CSALTGGMNTEAFF	TGCAGCGCCCTGACCGGAGGGATGAACACTGAAGCTTTCTTT
15	TRBJ1-5	-	many	TRBV5-5	CASSNQVLSNQPQHF	TGTGCCAGCAGCAACCAGGTACTTAGCAATCAGCCCCAGCATTTT
18	TRBJ2-5	TRBD2	many	TRBV7-2	CASSSGTSGRMAQETQYF	TGTGCCAGCAGCTCCGGGACTAGCGGGCGCATGGCCCAAGAGACCCAGTACTTC
14	TRBJ2-2	-	-	TRBV24-1	CATSSGMNTGELFF	TGTGCCACCAGTTCCGGGATGAACACCGGGGAGCTGTTTTTT
14	TRBJ1-3	-	few	TRBV7-8	CASSLGREGNTIYF	TGTGCCAGCAGCTTAGGCAGGGAAGGAAACACCATATATTTT
15	TRBJ2-7	-	many	TRBV9	CASSVGTQSSYEQYF	TGTGCCAGCAGCGTAGGGACCCAGAGCTCCTACGAGCAGTACTTC
12	TRBJ2-7	TRBD1	-	TRBV29-1	CSVTGTANEQYF	TGCAGCGTTACCGGGACAGCAAACGAGCAGTACTTC
15	TRBJ2-1	-	many	TRBV5-1	CASSTEGVRYNEQFF	TGCGCCAGCAGCACCGAGGGGGTTAGGTACAATGAGCAGTTCTTC